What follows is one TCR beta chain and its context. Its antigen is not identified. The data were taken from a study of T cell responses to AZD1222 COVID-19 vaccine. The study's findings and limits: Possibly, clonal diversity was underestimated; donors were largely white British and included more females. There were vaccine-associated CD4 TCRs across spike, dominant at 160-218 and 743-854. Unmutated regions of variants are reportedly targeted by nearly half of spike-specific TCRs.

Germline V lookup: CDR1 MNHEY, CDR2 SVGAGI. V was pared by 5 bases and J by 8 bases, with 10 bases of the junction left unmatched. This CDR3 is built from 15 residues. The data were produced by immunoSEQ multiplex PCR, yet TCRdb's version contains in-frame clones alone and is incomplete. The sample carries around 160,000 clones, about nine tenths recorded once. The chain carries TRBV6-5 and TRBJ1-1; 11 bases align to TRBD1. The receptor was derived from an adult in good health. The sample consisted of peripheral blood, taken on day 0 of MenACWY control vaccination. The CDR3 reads CASSRPGQGEKEAFF. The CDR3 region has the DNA TGTGCCAGCAGTCGGCCGGGACAGGGGGAGAAAGAAGCTTTCTTT.